This T cell receptor (beta chain) was identified in a study of chemoradiotherapy in HPV16-positive cancers. Findings and limits, study-wide: During treatment, candidate HPV-specific clones and E7-related motifs expanded in tumor. The functional HPV-specific definition rests on just a couple of HPV16-positive patients. In HPV16-positive patients, HPV-responsive T-cell expansion tracked better recurrence-free survival.

Repeated repertoire sampling spanned the course of chemoradiotherapy. TCRdb's table, derived via immunoSEQ multiplex PCR, lists solely in-frame clones and lacks some. The profile shows tens of thousands of clones, roughly 90% of them singletons. Trimming stripped 0 bases from V and 0 bases from J, with 6 bases between. Germline V gives CDR1 ENHRY, CDR2 SYGVKD. The CDR3 consists of 14 residues. This clone was seen a handful of times. What it recognizes is unknown. The receptor comes from a human donor with HPV-associated anogenital cancer. The chain joins TRBV10-3 to TRBJ2-7, with D tentatively TRBD2 (5 bases). The source material was blood, sampled from a patient who underwent chemoradiotherapy. DNA of the CDR3: TGTGCCATCAGTGAGTCCGGGAACTCCTACGAGCAGTACTTC. Encoded protein: CAISESGNSYEQYF.